One sample yielded the 18 T cell receptor beta chains listed below, sequenced in a study of T cell responses to AZD1222 COVID-19 vaccine. TCRdb's table, derived via immunoSEQ multiplex PCR, lists solely in-frame clones and lacks some. The sample has 120,000 to 150,000 clones; about 92% are singletons. The sequencing here drew on peripheral blood, taken 28 days after the second AZD1222 dose. These receptors were collected from an adult who received the AZD1222 COVID-19 vaccine.

V usage is TRBV7-6 and J usage is TRBJ2-2, with 10 bases aligning to TRBD2. CDR3 length: 17 residues. V shed 0 bases, J shed 1 base, and the junction held 2 bases outside the gene matches. Germline CDR1 and CDR2: SGHVS and FNYEAQ. The CDR3 DNA reads as TGTGCCAGCAGCTTAGCTACTAGCGGGATGAACACCGGGGAGCTGTTTTTT. It specifies CASSLATSGMNTGELFF.

In this sample, this clone turned up a few times. The rearrangement uses TRBV19 and TRBJ1-5; D remains ambiguous. CDR1 is LNHDA and CDR2 is SQIVND in the germline V gene (reference sequence). Trimming stripped 3 bases from V and 4 bases from J, with 7 bases between. The CDR3 spans 13 residues. CDR3 DNA: TGTGCCAGTAGTATGGGAAGGAATCAGCCCCAGCATTTT. Translated, it gives CASSMGRNQPQHF.

The V call is TRBV4-2, the J call TRBJ2-6, with no clear D. This CDR3 comprises 17 residues. Trimming took off 2 bases at V and 0 bases at J, with 11 bases between the two ends. In germline, CDR1 is LGHNA, CDR2 YNFKEQ. CDR3 sequence: CASSQSILFSGANVLTF. The CDR3 DNA follows: TGTGCCAGCAGCCAATCCATACTCTTCTCTGGGGCCAACGTCCTGACTTTC.

The chain has TRBV18 and TRBJ2-2; the D gene is possibly TRBD2 (5 bases). Trimming pared 0 bases from V and 6 bases from J, leaving 14 bases between. Germline CDR1 reads KGHSH; CDR2 reads LQKENI. The CDR3 length is 16 residues. The CDR3 loop is CASSPPSRRGSGELFF. The CDR3 DNA reads TGTGCCAGCTCACCACCTTCACGGAGAGGGTCCGGGGAGCTGTTTTTT.

J is TRBJ2-3 and V is TRBV15; 7 nucleotides line up with TRBD2. Germline assignment: CDR1 LNHNV and CDR2 YYDKDF (reference sequence). This CDR3 comprises 15 residues. V lost 0 bases, J lost 7 bases, and 7 bases stayed unmatched. The CDR3: CATSREAGEGHTQYF. The CDR3 DNA follows: TGTGCCACCAGCAGAGAGGCGGGAGAAGGGCATACGCAGTATTTT.

CDR3 sequence: CASSFRGFYGYTF. The CDR3 DNA reads as TGTGCCAGCAGTTTCCGGGGTTTCTATGGCTACACCTTC. The chain joins TRBV28 to TRBJ1-2; D not resolved. This CDR3 has 13 residues. V lost 3 bases and J lost 4, with 9 bases in between. Germline assignment: CDR1 MDHEN and CDR2 SYDVKM.

The J gene is TRBJ2-3, the V gene TRBV11-2; no clear D. Germline CDR1 SGHAT, CDR2 FQNNGV. Trimming pared 3 bases from V and 1 base from J, leaving 8 bases between. CDR3 length equals 14 residues. Here the CDR3 reads CASSFGQGTDTQYF. DNA for the CDR3: TGTGCCAGCAGCTTTGGGCAGGGCACAGATACGCAGTATTTT. The entire variable domain, with the rest obtained from reference TRBV11-2 and TRBJ2-3, is as follows: EAGVAQSPRYKIIEKRQSVAFWCNPISGHATLYWYQQILGQGPKLLIQFQNNGVVDDSQLPKDRFSAERLKGVDSTLKIQPAKLEDSAVYLCASSFGQGTDTQYFGPGTRLTVL.

This clone was seen only once. This chain links TRBV29-1 with TRBJ1-1; D gene uncertain. There are 12 residues in the CDR3. Trimming stripped 4 bases from V and 1 base from J, with 7 bases between. The germline gives CDR1 SQVTM, CDR2 ANQGSEA. The CDR3 region has the DNA TGCAGCGTTGGACATTGGAACACTGAAGCTTTCTTT. This gives the protein CSVGHWNTEAFF.

The chain carries TRBV19 and TRBJ2-5; TRBD2 matches 10 bases. This CDR3 has 16 amino acids. Trimming cost V 3 bases and J 3 bases; bases outside gene matches: 7. The germline V gene encodes CDR1 LNHDA and CDR2 SQIVND (reference sequence). The CDR3 DNA reads TGTGCCAGTAGTATTTCTCCTAGCGGGAGTAAAGAGACCCAGTACTTC. It is translated as CASSISPSGSKETQYF.

The V gene is TRBV7-8, the J gene TRBJ1-2; D not resolved. CDR3 length: 13 residues. Germline V CDR1 and CDR2: SGHVS, FQNEAQ. V was shortened by 2 bases and J by 2 bases, with 6 bases between the two germline ends. The CDR3 region has the DNA TGTGCCAGCAGCTTACCCAGGAACTATGGCTACACCTTC. Residues: CASSLPRNYGYTF.

This sequence joins TRBV7-3 and TRBJ2-1; 9 bases agree with TRBD2. The CDR3 has 17 residues. Germline V lookup: CDR1 SGHTA, CDR2 FQGTGA. V trimming: 5 bases; J trimming: 9 bases; junction bases outside the gene matches: 17. The CDR3 here is CASSPGGLAGSRGEQFF. The CDR3 DNA sequence: TGTGCCAGCAGCCCCGGGGGGCTAGCGGGATCACGTGGTGAGCAGTTCTTC.

This clone appeared a single time. Its ends do not fully match the called genes, so a read error is possible. J is TRBJ1-1 and V is TRBV30, with D possibly TRBD1 on 5 matching bases. Germline CDR1 reads GTSNPN; CDR2 reads SVGIG (reference sequence). The CDR3 runs 11 residues. The CDR3 nucleotides read TGTGCCTGGAGTCTAGGGACCGAAGTTTTCTTT. It specifies CAWSLGTEVFF.

J is TRBJ2-3 and V is TRBV3-1 (or the pseudogene TRBV3-2), with D possibly being TRBD1 (6 bases). The CDR3 is 13 amino acids. V dropped 4 bases and J dropped 5 bases, with 10 bases sitting between them. Germline assignment: CDR1 LGHDT and CDR2 YNNKEL (reference sequence). The CDR3 DNA is TGTGCCAGCAGCCCAACAGGGAAAGATACGCAGTATTTT. Its protein is CASSPTGKDTQYF.

Points on this clone: This specimen includes other DNA sequences encoding the same CDR3. V and J are TRBV9 and TRBJ2-1, with D hard to call. V was shortened by 0 bases and J by 9 bases, with 4 bases between the two germline ends. This CDR3 has 11 residues. Germline V gene lookup returns CDR1 SGDLS and CDR2 YYNGEE. As DNA, the CDR3 is TGTGCCAGCAGCGTAGGGGGTGAGCAGTTCTTC. It codes for CASSVGGEQFF.

The V and J genes are TRBV6-4 and TRBJ2-1; TRBD2 matches at 12 bases. The CDR3 consists of 16 residues. The germline CDR1 and CDR2 sequences are MRHNA and SNTAGT. V gave up 1 base and J gave up 6 bases; unmatched junction bases: 4. The CDR3 nucleotides are TGTGCCAGCAGTGACTTAGGGACTAGCGGGCCCAATGAGCAGTTCTTC. Protein: CASSDLGTSGPNEQFF.

Here the CDR3 reads CASTENTGELFF. The CDR3, as DNA: TGTGCCAGCACGGAGAACACCGGGGAGCTGTTTTTT. The V gene is TRBV6-5, the J gene TRBJ2-2; no clear D gene. Trimming took off 7 bases at V and 1 base at J, with 4 bases between the two ends. This CDR3 has 12 residues. Germline loops: CDR1 MNHEY, CDR2 SVGAGI.

The chain carries TRBV6-6 and TRBJ2-7; 8 positions agree with TRBD2. The CDR3 loop spans 14 amino acids. V was clipped by 0 bases and J by 6 bases; unmatched bases: 4. Germline V CDR1 and CDR2: MNHNY, SVGAGI (reference sequence). The CDR3, as DNA: TGTGCCAGCAGTTACTCGCGGACTAGCATCGAGCAGTACTTC. This encodes CASSYSRTSIEQYF.

The chain joins TRBV4-2 to TRBJ1-1, with a possible D match to TRBD1 (5 bases). The CDR3 has 15 amino acids. CDR1 and CDR2 (germline): LGHNA, YNFKEQ. The ends were cut back, 0 bases at V and 2 bases at J, with 10 bases in the middle. As DNA, the CDR3 is TGTGCCAGCAGCCAAGAGGTGACAGTAAACACTGAAGCTTTCTTT. As protein: CASSQEVTVNTEAFF.